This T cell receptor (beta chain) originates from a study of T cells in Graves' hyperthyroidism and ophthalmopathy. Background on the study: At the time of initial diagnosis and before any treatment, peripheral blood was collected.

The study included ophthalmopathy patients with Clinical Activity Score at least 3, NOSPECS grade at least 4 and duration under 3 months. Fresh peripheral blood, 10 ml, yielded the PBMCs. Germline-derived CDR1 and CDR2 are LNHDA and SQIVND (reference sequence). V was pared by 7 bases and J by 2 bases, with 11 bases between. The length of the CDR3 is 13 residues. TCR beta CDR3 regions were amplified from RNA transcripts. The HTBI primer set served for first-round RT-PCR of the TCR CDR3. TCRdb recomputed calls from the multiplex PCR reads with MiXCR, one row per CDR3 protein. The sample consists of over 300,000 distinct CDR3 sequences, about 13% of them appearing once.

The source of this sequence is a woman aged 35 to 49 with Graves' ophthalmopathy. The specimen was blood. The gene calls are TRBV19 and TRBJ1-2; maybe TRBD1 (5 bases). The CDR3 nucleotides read TGTGCCAGTAATCGAGGGGAAAACTATGGCTACACCTTC. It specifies CASNRGENYGYTF.